This is a list of T cell receptor beta chains from one sample in a study of molecular identifiers for immune sequencing clone quantification. TCRdb processed the PCR reads anew with MiXCR; each CDR3 protein has one entry. The sample has around 320,000 distinct CDR3 sequences, about a quarter seen once. The specimen sequenced was naive CD8+ T cells from blood, with Jurkat cell RNA spiked in. The receptors shown here come from a human donor in good health. Some libraries in this study had Jurkat cell RNA spiked in. Both conserved end residues are part of each CDR3. D genes are given only for firm matches. Expanded clones get a size class; other rows say once, few or many, or leave the size out.

V	size	J	D	CDR3	DNA
TRBV6-5	.	TRBJ2-2	TRBD1	CASSYDRGLGGELFF	TGTGCCAGCAGTTACGACAGGGGTTTAGGCGGGGAGCTGTTTTTT
TRBV29-1	.	TRBJ2-6	TRBD2	CSVDNGRALSGAHVLPF	TGCAGCGTTGATAACGGGAGGGCCCTCTCCGGGGCCCACGTCCTGCCTTTC
TRBV20-1	few	TRBJ2-7	TRBD2	CSARGLAGLNYEPQYF	TGCAGTGCTAGGGGACTAGCGGGTCTCAACTACGAGCCGCAGTACTTC
TRBV27	.	TRBJ2-7	.	CASSFGWAYEQYF	TGTGCCAGCAGTTTTGGCTGGGCCTACGAGCAGTACTTC
TRBV28	few	TRBJ1-5	TRBD1	CASSKGQGARLVYSNQPQHF	TGTGCCAGCAGTAAAGGACAGGGGGCGCGGTTGGTGTATAGCAATCAGCCCCAGCATTTT
TRBV10-2	.	TRBJ2-4	.	CASSDGVGLAKNIQYF	TGCGCCAGCAGTGATGGGGTCGGTTTAGCCAAAAACATTCAGTACTTC
TRBV4-3	few	TRBJ1-1	.	CASSQDWRGGTEAFF	TGCGCCAGCAGCCAAGACTGGAGGGGAGGAACTGAAGCTTTCTTT
TRBV4-3	many	TRBJ1-1	.	CATGDGMDTEAFF	TGCGCTACGGGGGATGGGATGGACACTGAAGCTTTCTTT
TRBV12-5	.	TRBJ2-7	TRBD1	CASGYGTGYYEQYF	TGTGCTAGTGGTTATGGGACAGGGTACTACGAGCAGTACTTC
TRBV7-6	.	TRBJ1-4	.	CASSRGWGVGEKLFF	TGTGCCAGCAGCAGGGGTTGGGGGGTGGGTGAAAAACTGTTTTTT
TRBV14	many	TRBJ1-6	.	CASSRSGAWPLHF	TGTGCCAGCAGCCGATCAGGGGCTTGGCCCCTCCACTTT
TRBV7-2	many	TRBJ2-7	.	CASSPGTFSYEQYF	TGTGCCAGCAGCCCAGGGACTTTCTCCTACGAGCAGTACTTC
TRBV24-1	many	TRBJ1-1	.	CATLGGGDHTEAFF	TGTGCCACCCTGGGTGGTGGGGACCACACTGAAGCTTTCTTT
TRBV27	few	TRBJ2-3	.	CASSSGTTVDTQYF	TGTGCCAGCAGTTCGGGGACAACCGTGGATACGCAGTATTTT
TRBV14	many	TRBJ2-7	.	CASSVRGHSYEQYF	TGTGCCAGCAGCGTGCGGGGCCACTCCTACGAGCAGTACTTC
TRBV6-1	.	TRBJ1-5	.	CASRGHQPERSNQPQHF	TGTGCCAGCAGAGGACATCAGCCGGAACGAAGCAATCAGCCCCAGCATTTT
TRBV19	few	TRBJ1-3	.	CASSPDGNTIYF	TGTGCCAGTAGTCCGGATGGAAACACCATATATTTT
TRBV6-5	.	TRBJ1-1	TRBD1	CASSRDRNTEAFF	TGTGCCAGCAGTAGGGACAGGAACACTGAAGCTTTCTTT
TRBV12-3/TRBV12-4	.	TRBJ1-5	TRBD1	CASTPTGGGNQPQHF	TGTGCCAGCACCCCGACAGGGGGAGGCAATCAGCCCCAGCATTTT
TRBV5-1	many	TRBJ2-7	TRBD1	CASSLDRRQGTTLEQYF	TGCGCCAGCAGCTTGGATAGGAGACAGGGGACAACACTCGAGCAGTACTTC
TRBV20-1	.	TRBJ1-1	TRBD1	CSARVSGGTEAFF	TGCAGTGCTAGAGTTTCAGGGGGCACTGAAGCTTTCTTT
TRBV2	many	TRBJ2-3	TRBD2	CASSNGLAGTTDTQYF	TGTGCCAGCAGTAATGGACTAGCGGGGACAACAGATACGCAGTATTTT
TRBV11-3	.	TRBJ2-2	.	CASSSGVVNTGELFF	TGTGCCAGCAGTTCAGGGGTCGTGAACACCGGGGAGCTGTTTTTT
TRBV7-9	many	TRBJ2-2	TRBD2	CASSRTSGDNTGELFF	TGTGCCAGCAGCCGAACTAGCGGGGATAACACCGGGGAGCTGTTTTTT
TRBV20-1	.	TRBJ2-2	TRBD2	CSASTSSGGPNTGELFF	TGCAGTGCTAGCACGTCAAGCGGGGGGCCGAACACCGGGGAGCTGTTTTTT
TRBV28	.	TRBJ1-5	.	CASSLSWDPPQHF	TGTGCCAGCAGTTTATCCTGGGATCCGCCCCAGCATTTT
TRBV7-9	many	TRBJ2-1	TRBD2	CASSSSAGDINEQFF	TGTGCCAGCAGCTCCTCCGCGGGGGATATCAATGAGCAGTTCTTC
TRBV11-2	many	TRBJ2-3	.	CASSPPPAPDTQYF	TGTGCCAGCAGCCCACCCCCAGCCCCAGATACGCAGTATTTT
TRBV20-1	.	TRBJ2-7	TRBD1	CSAVPLGDRGPYEQYF	TGCAGTGCTGTACCTTTGGGGGACAGGGGGCCCTACGAGCAGTACTTC
TRBV7-9	.	TRBJ1-4	.	CAGNPPGNEEVFF	TGTGCCGGCAACCCTCCAGGAAATGAAGAAGTGTTTTTT
TRBV27	.	TRBJ2-7	.	CASGDFDEQYF	TGTGCCAGCGGGGATTTTGACGAGCAGTACTTC
TRBV7-9	many	TRBJ2-3	.	CASSLGYTGMDADTQYF	TGTGCCAGCAGCTTAGGTTATACGGGGATGGACGCAGATACGCAGTATTTT
TRBV4-1	.	TRBJ2-7	.	CASSQGFIVSYEQYF	TGCGCCAGCAGCCAAGGATTTATTGTCTCCTACGAGCAGTACTTC
TRBV20-1	few	TRBJ2-3	TRBD2	CSARPSTSGRTDTQYF	TGCAGTGCTAGACCTTCAACTAGCGGGCGGACAGATACGCAGTATTTT
TRBV7-9	many	TRBJ1-4	.	CASSLSWDAESNEKLFF	TGTGCCAGCAGCTTATCATGGGACGCGGAATCTAATGAAAAACTGTTTTTT
TRBV12-3/TRBV12-4	.	TRBJ2-7	TRBD1	CASSPTGLSEQYF	TGTGCCAGCAGTCCGACAGGGTTAAGCGAGCAGTACTTC
TRBV4-1	.	TRBJ2-7	.	CASSQDYPRGYEQYF	TGCGCCAGCAGCCAAGATTATCCCAGGGGCTACGAGCAGTACTTC
TRBV29-1	many	TRBJ2-5	TRBD2	CSVGGAGAETQYF	TGCAGCGTTGGAGGAGCGGGAGCAGAGACCCAGTACTTC
TRBV5-6	many	TRBJ2-5	.	CASSWGPGAQYF	TGTGCCAGCAGCTGGGGCCCGGGGGCCCAGTACTTC